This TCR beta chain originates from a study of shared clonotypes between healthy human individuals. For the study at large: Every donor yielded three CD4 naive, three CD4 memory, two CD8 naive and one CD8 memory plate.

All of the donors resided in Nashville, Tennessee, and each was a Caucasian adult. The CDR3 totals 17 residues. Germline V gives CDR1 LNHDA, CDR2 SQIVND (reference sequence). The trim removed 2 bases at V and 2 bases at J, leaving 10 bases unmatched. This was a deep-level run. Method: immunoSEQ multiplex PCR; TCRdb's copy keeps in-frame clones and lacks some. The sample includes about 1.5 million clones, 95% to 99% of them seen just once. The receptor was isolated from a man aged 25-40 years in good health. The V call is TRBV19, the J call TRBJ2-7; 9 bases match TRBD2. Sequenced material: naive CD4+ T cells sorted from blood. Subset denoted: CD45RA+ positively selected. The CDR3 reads CASSIHGGLANTYEQYF. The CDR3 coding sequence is TGTGCCAGTAGTATACACGGGGGACTAGCAAATACCTACGAGCAGTACTTC.